A single T cell receptor beta chain is shown here with its context. The timepoints at which blood was sampled were baseline, cycle 4 day 1, and cycle 7 day 1. The sample belongs to a study of OX40 agonist ivuxolimab in advanced cancers. Turning to the study itself: Patients' therapy was ivuxolimab, an antibody that acts as an agonist of OX40 (CD134). Hepatocellular carcinoma, melanoma, renal cell or head and neck cancer affected the dose-escalation patients.

The germline V gene has CDR1 ENHRY and CDR2 SYGVKD. The CDR3 is 16 residues long. Trimming stripped 3 bases from V and 2 bases from J, with 14 bases between. Some clones are missing from TCRdb's copy, which holds only in-frame ones; the method was immunoSEQ multiplex PCR. The sample records about 63,000 clones, roughly nine tenths being singletons. This sequence was found in an adult with an advanced solid tumor such as melanoma, head and neck, liver or kidney cancer. This sequence joins TRBV10-3 and TRBJ1-3; D is possibly TRBD1 (5 bases). Here the sequenced sample was CD4+ or CD8+ T cells sorted from blood, taken in a trial of the OX40 agonist ivuxolimab. The DNA for the CDR3 is TGTGCCATCAGTGATATGGGCTGGGGGACTGGAAACACCATATATTTT. It translates to CAISDMGWGTGNTIYF.